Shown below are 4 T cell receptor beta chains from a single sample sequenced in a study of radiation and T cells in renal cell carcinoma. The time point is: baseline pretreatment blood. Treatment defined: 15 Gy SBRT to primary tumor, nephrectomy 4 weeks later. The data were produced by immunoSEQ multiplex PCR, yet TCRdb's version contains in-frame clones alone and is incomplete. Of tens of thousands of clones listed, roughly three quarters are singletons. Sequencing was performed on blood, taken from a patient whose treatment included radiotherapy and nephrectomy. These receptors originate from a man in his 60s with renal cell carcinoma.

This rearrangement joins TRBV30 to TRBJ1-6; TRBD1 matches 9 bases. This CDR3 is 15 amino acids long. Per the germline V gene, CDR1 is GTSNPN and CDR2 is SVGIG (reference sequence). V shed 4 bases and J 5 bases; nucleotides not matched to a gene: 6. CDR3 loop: CAWKTGTGNNSPLHF. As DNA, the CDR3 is TGTGCCTGGAAAACCGGGACAGGGAATAATTCACCCCTCCACTTT.

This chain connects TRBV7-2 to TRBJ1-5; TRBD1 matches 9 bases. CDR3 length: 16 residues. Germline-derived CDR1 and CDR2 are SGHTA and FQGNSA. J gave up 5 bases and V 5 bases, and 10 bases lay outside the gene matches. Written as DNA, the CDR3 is TGTGCCAGCAGCGCCCAAGGGACAGGGCCTGATCAGCCCCAGCATTTT. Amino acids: CASSAQGTGPDQPQHF.

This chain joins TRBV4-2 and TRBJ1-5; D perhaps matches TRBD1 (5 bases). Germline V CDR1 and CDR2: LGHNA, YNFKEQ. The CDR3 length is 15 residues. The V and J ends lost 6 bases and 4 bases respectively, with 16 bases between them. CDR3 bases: TGTGCCAGCAGTCTTTTTCGGGGCTCTAATCAGCCCCAGCATTTT. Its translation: CASSLFRGSNQPQHF.

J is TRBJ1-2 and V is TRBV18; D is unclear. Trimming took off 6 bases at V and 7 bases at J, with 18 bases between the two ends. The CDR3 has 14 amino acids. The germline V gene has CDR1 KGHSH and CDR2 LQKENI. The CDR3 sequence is CASSSREISAGYTF. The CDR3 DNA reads TGTGCCAGCTCCTCGAGGGAGATTTCGGCTGGCTACACCTTC.